One and the same sample provided the 27 T cell receptor beta chains below, sequenced in a study of blood T cell repertoires in COVID-19. Some clones are missing from TCRdb's copy, which holds only in-frame ones; the method was immunoSEQ multiplex PCR. The table records roughly 72,000 clones, around 90% of them present only once. Sequenced input: peripheral blood. The receptor source for this set is a human donor in a cohort sampled during active COVID-19.

The rearrangement joins TRBV7-3 to TRBJ2-1; the match to TRBD2 covers 12 bases. The CDR3 has 15 residues. Germline trimming cut 6 bases from V and 8 bases from J; bases unmatched to any gene: 8. Germline V lookup: CDR1 SGHTA, CDR2 FQGTGA. For the CDR3, the DNA is TGTGCCAGCAGTCTACTAGCGGGAGGACGGGATGAGCAGTTCTTC. It translates to CASSLLAGGRDEQFF. The full variable domain, its missing parts supplied by reference TRBV7-3 and TRBJ2-1, is GAGVSQTPSNKVTEKGKYVELRCDPISGHTALYWYRQSLGQGPEFLIYFQGTGAADDSGLPNDRFFAVRPEGSVSTLKIQRTERGDSAVYLCASSLLAGGRDEQFFGPGTRLTVL.

The gene calls are TRBV29-1 and TRBJ1-1; tentatively, D is TRBD1 (5 bases). This CDR3 region has 12 residues. Germline CDR1 reads SQVTM; CDR2 reads ANQGSEA. V was pared by 1 base and J by 4 bases, with 7 bases between. The CDR3 sequence is CSVEGRGTEAFF. In DNA form, the CDR3 reads TGCAGCGTTGAAGGGAGGGGCACTGAAGCTTTCTTT.

The V call is TRBV7-2, the J call TRBJ2-3; 10 nucleotides line up with TRBD1. The CDR3 is 14 residues long. V dropped 5 bases and J dropped 6; count of bases not matched to a gene: 5. Germline CDR1 reads SGHTA; CDR2 reads FQGNSA. The CDR3 bases are TGTGCCAGCAGCCCAGGGACAGGGGTGGATACGCAGTATTTT. It is translated as CASSPGTGVDTQYF.

V gene TRBV19 combines with J gene TRBJ2-2; D is possibly TRBD2 (6 bases). The CDR3 covers 13 residues. V lost 11 bases and J lost 5, with 15 bases in between. Per the germline V gene, CDR1 is LNHDA and CDR2 is SQIVND (reference sequence). Here the CDR3 DNA reads TGTGCCTCCCTCGGGGGAAGGACCGGGGAGCTGTTTTTT. It translates to CASLGGRTGELFF.

As to this clone: Mismatch with germline at one junction end may stem from a read error. This chain uses TRBV19 with TRBJ1-3, with 8 bases that match TRBD1. This CDR3 is built from 16 residues. In germline, CDR1 is LNHDA, CDR2 SQIVND (reference sequence). Here the CDR3 reads CASSPRQGTSANTIYF. In DNA form, the CDR3 reads TGTGCCAGTAGTCCTCGACAGGGGACCTCTGCAAACACCATATATTTT.

The sample holds one count of this clone. As DNA, the CDR3 is TGTGCCAGCAGTTATTTCGGGGGGGGGTCACCCCTCCACTTT. Amino acid sequence: CASSYFGGGSPLHF. The chain recombines TRBV6-5 with TRBJ1-6; a possible D gene is TRBD1 (5 bases). Germline CDR1 reads MNHEY; CDR2 reads SVGAGI. The CDR3 runs to 14 residues. V lost 3 bases and J lost 10, with 13 bases in between.

The rearrangement uses TRBV3-1 (or the pseudogene TRBV3-2) and TRBJ2-1, with TRBD1 identical over 7 bases. V dropped 5 bases and J dropped 0; count of bases not matched to a gene: 13. CDR1 is LGHDT, CDR2 YNNKEL, per germline (reference sequence). The CDR3 spans 18 residues. The CDR3 protein is CASSSRDRALSSYNEQFF. The CDR3 region has the DNA TGTGCCAGCAGCTCAAGAGACAGGGCCTTAAGCTCCTACAATGAGCAGTTCTTC.

This clone has a single count. The CDR3 protein is CASSSPGLGYNEQFF. CDR3 sequence (DNA): TGTGCCAGCAGCTCCCCGGGACTAGGGTACAATGAGCAGTTCTTC. The J gene is TRBJ2-1, the V gene TRBV7-8; 8 bases agree with TRBD2. The CDR3 runs to 15 residues. Trimming removed 4 bases from V and 4 bases from J; junction bases left unmatched: 6. Per the germline V gene, CDR1 is SGHVS and CDR2 is FQNEAQ.

This chain links TRBV11-3 with TRBJ2-5; 12 bases map to TRBD2. The CDR3 length is 15 residues. Trimming at V came to 5 bases and at J to 5 bases, leaving 6 bases not matched to a gene. CDR1 is SGHNT and CDR2 is YENEEA in the germline V gene. CDR3 amino acids: CASSPRLAGGETQYF. Written as DNA, the CDR3 is TGTGCCAGCAGCCCGAGGCTAGCGGGAGGGGAGACCCAGTACTTC.

The chain combines TRBV21-1 with TRBJ1-5; whether TRBD1, the table's D call, matches the DNA was not checked. TRBV21-1 is annotated as a pseudogene. This CDR3 spans 11 amino acids. Here the CDR3 reads CASSKSPPQHF. The CDR3 region has the DNA TGTGCCAGCAGCAAATCCCCACCCCAGCATTTT.

J is TRBJ1-1 and V is TRBV6-5, with a possible D match to TRBD1 (6 bases). Germline CDR1 reads MNHEY; CDR2 reads SVGAGI. V was trimmed by 5 bases and J by 5 bases, leaving 15 bases between them. The CDR3 spans 14 residues. This CDR3 is CASSPDRRGTEAFF. DNA for the CDR3: TGTGCCAGCAGTCCTGACAGGCGGGGGACTGAAGCTTTCTTT.

The chain uses TRBV9 and TRBJ2-2; TRBD2 aligns across 7 bases. The germline V gene encodes CDR1 SGDLS and CDR2 YYNGEE. V shed 0 bases, J shed 5 bases, and the junction held 13 bases outside the gene matches. There are 18 residues in the CDR3. CDR3 coding DNA: TGTGCCAGCAGCGTAGCCCACTGGGGCGGGAGAGGGACCGGGGAGCTGTTTTTT. It yields the protein CASSVAHWGGRGTGELFF.

The rearrangement uses TRBV2 and TRBJ2-1, with 12 bases aligning to TRBD2. The CDR3 covers 15 residues. V lost 3 bases, J lost 7 bases, and 4 bases stayed unmatched. CDR1 is SNHLY and CDR2 is FYNNEI in the germline V gene. CDR3 coding DNA: TGTGCCAGCAGTGAGCTAGCGGGAGGGCGAAATGAGCAGTTCTTC. Translated, it gives CASSELAGGRNEQFF. Combining the CDR3 with reference TRBV2 and TRBJ2-1 gives the whole variable domain EPEVTQTPSHQVTQMGQEVILRCVPISNHLYFYWYRQILGQKVEFLVSFYNNEISEKSEIFDDQFSVERPDGSNFTLKIRSTKLEDSAMYFCASSELAGGRNEQFFGPGTRLTVL.

J is TRBJ2-3 and V is TRBV11-2; TRBD1 agrees at 8 bases. The CDR3 has 16 residues. The trim removed 5 bases at V and 2 bases at J, leaving 9 bases unmatched. Germline V gene data show CDR1 as SGHAT and CDR2 as FQNNGV. CDR3 coding DNA: TGTGCCAGCAGCGCGATCAGGGGGCGGCACACAGATACGCAGTATTTT. Protein product: CASSAIRGRHTDTQYF.

The chain carries TRBV3-1 (or the pseudogene TRBV3-2) and TRBJ1-4, with TRBD1 identical over 7 bases. The CDR3 runs 15 residues. After removal of 5 bases from V and 2 bases from J, the junction contained 5 bases not matched to a gene. CDR1 LGHDT and CDR2 YNNKEL come from the germline V gene (reference sequence). CDR3: CASSDRAQTNEKLFF. The CDR3 bases are TGTGCCAGCAGCGACAGGGCCCAGACTAATGAAAAACTGTTTTTT.

This clone was seen a single time. The rearrangement uses TRBV18 and TRBJ1-2, with 9 bases that match TRBD1. Losses at the gene ends were 3 bases for V and 5 bases for J; bases not matched to a gene: 10. Germline V gene data show CDR1 as KGHSH and CDR2 as LQKENI. The CDR3 runs to 16 residues. The CDR3 loop reads CASSPGQGLAIYGYTF. In nucleotides, the CDR3 is TGTGCCAGCTCACCGGGACAGGGCTTAGCAATTTATGGCTACACCTTC.

V gene TRBV19 combines with J gene TRBJ1-2; 8 bases are a match to TRBD1. Germline loops: CDR1 LNHDA, CDR2 SQIVND (reference sequence). The V and J ends lost 4 bases and 8 bases, in that order; junction bases with no gene match: 6. The CDR3 runs 13 residues. The CDR3 here is CASSSGQGEGYTF. Written as DNA, the CDR3 is TGTGCCAGTAGTAGTGGACAGGGTGAGGGCTACACCTTC.

V is TRBV7-2 and J is TRBJ1-5; 8 nucleotides line up with TRBD1. Losses at the gene ends were 8 bases for V and 13 bases for J; bases not matched to a gene: 16. This CDR3 comprises 14 residues. Germline V gene data show CDR1 as SGHTA and CDR2 as FQGNSA. CDR3 sequence (DNA): TGTGCCAGCCGAACGACAGGGGAATCAGTCGAACAGCATTTT. It is translated as CASRTTGESVEQHF.

The chain combines TRBV7-2 with TRBJ2-7; 7 bases line up with TRBD2. CDR3 size: 14 residues. Germline V gene sequence: CDR1 SGHTA, CDR2 FQGNSA. Trimming took 1 base from V and 0 from J; bases not matched to a gene: 0. The CDR3 DNA follows: TGTGCCAGCAGCTTAGGGACTAGCTCCTACGAGCAGTACTTC. Translation gives CASSLGTSSYEQYF.

This clone appeared a few times. The CDR3 here is CASSFSTISTDTQYF. The CDR3 bases are TGTGCCAGCAGCTTCTCGACTATTAGCACAGATACGCAGTATTTT. The chain has TRBV5-8 and TRBJ2-3; D may be TRBD2 (5 bases). Germline V gives CDR1 SGHTS, CDR2 YDEGEE. The CDR3 extends over 15 amino acids. With 2 bases removed from V and 0 bases from J, the gap between germline ends came to 10 bases.

The chain joins TRBV6-5 to TRBJ1-2, with D unresolved. The germline V gene encodes CDR1 MNHEY and CDR2 SVGAGI. The CDR3 has 15 residues. V gave up 1 base and J gave up 8 bases, with 17 bases separating them. The CDR3 sequence: CASSYWPGRERGYTF. The CDR3 bases are TGTGCCAGCAGTTACTGGCCCGGGAGGGAGCGAGGCTACACCTTC.

The chain carries TRBV18 and TRBJ2-1; 14 bases fit TRBD2. The germline V gene has CDR1 KGHSH and CDR2 LQKENI. With 3 bases clipped from V and 7 bases from J, the junction kept 11 bases outside the gene matches. The CDR3 has 18 amino acids. In DNA, the CDR3 is TGTGCCAGCTCACCGGTCGCAGGGACTAGCGGGAGAGGTAATGAGCAGTTCTTC. Protein sequence: CASSPVAGTSGRGNEQFF.

The chain links TRBV20-1 to TRBJ1-2; TRBD1 is a possible D gene (6 bases). Germline values: CDR1 DFQATT, CDR2 SNEGSKA (reference sequence). This CDR3 is built from 11 residues. Trimming removed 4 bases at V and 7 bases at J, with 10 bases between. The CDR3 region is CSATTGFGYTF. The CDR3 DNA reads TGCAGTGCTACTACAGGGTTTGGCTACACCTTC.

This CDR3 reads CASTPGGATEAFF. CDR3 bases: TGTGCCAGCACCCCCGGGGGGGCCACTGAAGCTTTCTTT. The rearrangement links TRBV9 to TRBJ1-1; D possibly corresponds to TRBD1 (6 bases). Germline V gene data show CDR1 as SGDLS and CDR2 as YYNGEE. This CDR3 has 13 residues. With 6 bases removed from V and 4 bases from J, the gap between germline ends came to 13 bases.

This chain joins TRBV2 and TRBJ1-5, with 7 bases that match TRBD1. CDR1 is SNHLY, CDR2 FYNNEI, per germline. The CDR3 contains 16 residues. Losses at the gene ends were 0 bases for V and 4 bases for J; bases not matched to a gene: 6. CDR3 loop: CASSEAPGQRNQPQHF. The CDR3 nucleotides are TGTGCCAGCAGTGAAGCACCGGGACAGCGGAATCAGCCCCAGCATTTT.

The chain uses TRBV19 and TRBJ2-4; 9 bases are a match to TRBD1. The trim removed 4 bases at V and 0 bases at J, leaving 4 bases unmatched. Germline-derived CDR1 and CDR2 are LNHDA and SQIVND (reference sequence). The CDR3 length is 16 residues. The CDR3 DNA follows: TGTGCCAGTAGTAAACAGGGGGCGGAAGCCAAAAACATTCAGTACTTC. Translation: CASSKQGAEAKNIQYF.

The V and J genes are TRBV7-3 and TRBJ1-6; a possible D gene is TRBD1 (5 bases). The germline V gene encodes CDR1 SGHTA and CDR2 FQGTGA. V dropped 1 base and J dropped 10 bases, with 14 bases sitting between them. This CDR3 contains 15 residues. The CDR3 reads CASSLMGQGNSPLHF. In DNA, the CDR3 is TGTGCCAGCAGCTTAATGGGCCAGGGAAACTCACCCCTCCACTTT.